These 4 T cell receptor beta chains came from one sample sequenced in a study of blood T cell repertoires in COVID-19. TCRdb's copy holds only in-frame clones and misses some; the assay was immunoSEQ multiplex PCR. In the table there are 30,000 to 40,000 clones, about nine tenths of which are singletons. The specimen sequenced was peripheral blood. All receptors come from a man older than 75 with active COVID-19.

The V and J genes are TRBV7-2 and TRBJ2-7, with TRBD2 matching over 7 bases. The trim removed 3 bases at V and 2 bases at J, leaving 1 base unmatched. The germline CDR1 and CDR2 sequences are SGHTA and FQGNSA. This CDR3 is 13 amino acids long. CDR3 coding DNA: TGTGCCAGCAGCTTGACTAGCCCCTACGAGCAGTACTTC. It is translated as CASSLTSPYEQYF.

This clone was counted a few times. The chain carries TRBV10-1 and TRBJ1-5, with 8 bases matching TRBD1. The germline gives CDR1 WNHNN, CDR2 SYGVQD (reference sequence). The CDR3 extends over 13 amino acids. With V trimmed by 4 bases and J by 5 bases, 1 base remained unmatched. The CDR3, as DNA: TGCGCCAGCAGTGGGACAGGGCATCAGCCCCAGCATTTT. As protein: CASSGTGHQPQHF.

The chain links TRBV19 to TRBJ1-1; TRBD1 matches 10 bases. The CDR3 is 17 residues long. Per germline, CDR1 LNHDA and CDR2 SQIVND (reference sequence). V dropped 1 base and J dropped 5; count of bases not matched to a gene: 10. CDR3 bases: TGTGCCAGTAGTATAGCGGGACAGGGGCTTCTAGGAACTGAAGCTTTCTTT. Its protein product is CASSIAGQGLLGTEAFF.

The chain is built from TRBV7-2 and TRBJ2-4; D unresolved. The ends were cut back, 0 bases at V and 8 bases at J, with 14 bases in the middle. CDR3 size: 15 residues. The germline V gene has CDR1 SGHTA and CDR2 FQGNSA. Here the CDR3 reads CASSLAQSSGYIQYF. Here the CDR3 DNA reads TGTGCCAGCAGCTTAGCGCAAAGTTCCGGGTACATTCAGTACTTC. Full variable domain (outside the CDR3, taken from reference TRBV7-2 and TRBJ2-4): GAGVSQSPSNKVTEKGKDVELRCDPISGHTALYWYRQSLGQGLEFLIYFQGNSAPDKSGLPSDRFSAERTGGSVSTLTIQRTQQEDSAVYLCASSLAQSSGYIQYFGAGTRLSVL.